This paragraph covers one T cell receptor beta chain sequence. In the authors' methods: For nucleated cells, counts were estimated from reference gene primer amplification. The data were produced by immunoSEQ multiplex PCR, yet TCRdb's version contains in-frame clones alone and is incomplete. D and trimming were read from the DNA, whereas the V and J calls and clone size are those reported in that table. The sample has 250,000 or so clones; approximately 91% are singletons. The data stem from a study of blood T cell repertoires in COVID-19. The TCR comes from a human donor in a cohort exposed to, infected with or recovered from COVID-19 (not recorded which). The donor label of this sample is uncertain. The sequencing input was PBMCs or T cells enriched from blood (not recorded which).

This CDR3 is CASSSRSPETGELFF. Here the CDR3 DNA reads TGTGCCAGCAGCTCCAGGTCCCCAGAGACCGGGGAGCTGTTTTTT. This rearrangement joins TRBV7-2 to TRBJ2-2; D not resolved. Between the trimmed V and J ends, which lost 4 bases and 5 bases, there was a span of 14 bases. CDR3 length: 15 residues. Germline loops: CDR1 SGHTA, CDR2 FQGNSA. Full variable domain (rest looked up from reference TRBV7-2 and TRBJ2-2): GAGVSQSPSNKVTEKGKDVELRCDPISGHTALYWYRQSLGQGLEFLIYFQGNSAPDKSGLPSDRFSAERTGGSVSTLTIQRTQQEDSAVYLCASSSRSPETGELFFGEGSRLTVL.